The 8 T cell receptor beta chains below were found in one sample sequenced in a study of blood T cell repertoires in COVID-19. Method: immunoSEQ multiplex PCR; TCRdb's copy keeps in-frame clones and lacks some. The sample has more than 250,000 clones; roughly 83% are singletons. The sequencing sample was made of peripheral blood. The source of these receptors is a man in his 60s who had recovered from COVID-19.

This chain uses TRBV20-1 with TRBJ2-3; D possibly corresponds to TRBD2 (6 bases). This CDR3 spans 14 amino acids. Between the trimmed V and J ends, which lost 3 bases and 5 bases, there was a span of 15 bases. Germline V gene data show CDR1 as DFQATT and CDR2 as SNEGSKA (reference sequence). The chain's CDR3 is CSASSGSMIDTQYF. The CDR3 DNA sequence: TGCAGTGCTAGTTCCGGGAGCATGATAGATACGCAGTATTTT.

The V call is TRBV4-1, the J call TRBJ1-5; tentatively, D is TRBD1 (6 bases). V dropped 3 bases and J dropped 2 bases, with 11 bases sitting between them. Germline V lookup: CDR1 MGHRA, CDR2 YSYEKL. The CDR3 has 15 amino acids. This CDR3 is CASSQRTEGNQPQHF. CDR3 bases: TGCGCCAGCAGCCAGAGGACAGAGGGCAATCAGCCCCAGCATTTT.

This clone was seen only a few times. The chain couples TRBV5-4 to TRBJ2-1, with 15 bases aligning to TRBD2. The J segment lost 6 bases and the V segment lost 4 bases, leaving 8 bases of the junction unmatched. The CDR3 is made up of 17 amino acids. The germline V gene has CDR1 SGHNT and CDR2 YYREEE (reference sequence). The CDR3 reads CASSIGTSGRRFNEQFF. The CDR3 DNA follows: TGTGCCAGCAGCATTGGGACTAGCGGGAGGCGATTCAATGAGCAGTTCTTC.

The CDR3 region has the DNA TGTGCCAGCAGCCGTGGGACAGGGGGAAAAGAGACCCAGTACTTC. This codes for CASSRGTGGKETQYF. The chain uses TRBV7-9 and TRBJ2-5; 11 bases are a match to TRBD1. Germline V gene sequence: CDR1 SEHNR, CDR2 FQNEAQ (reference sequence). With 5 bases clipped from V and 3 bases from J, the junction kept 5 bases outside the gene matches. The CDR3 extends over 15 amino acids.

The CDR3 loop is CASRLAGVDEQFF. As DNA, the CDR3 is TGTGCCAGCAGGCTAGCGGGGGTGGATGAGCAGTTCTTC. V usage is TRBV2 and J usage is TRBJ2-1; 10 bases map to TRBD2. The ends lost 6 bases at V and 8 bases at J; junction bases unmatched: 4. This CDR3 comprises 13 residues. The V gene's germline CDR1 is SNHLY and CDR2 FYNNEI.

V usage is TRBV30 and J usage is TRBJ1-2, with D possibly matching TRBD1 (5 bases). The germline V and J ends were trimmed by 0 bases and 3 bases, with 11 bases remaining between them. The CDR3 is 14 residues long. Per the germline V gene, CDR1 is GTSNPN and CDR2 is SVGIG (reference sequence). CDR3 sequence: CAWSVGGDYYGYTF. The CDR3 DNA is TGTGCCTGGAGTGTCGGCGGGGACTACTATGGCTACACCTTC.

V is TRBV3-1 (or the pseudogene TRBV3-2) and J is TRBJ2-7; TRBD1 agrees at 9 bases. Germline CDR1 is LGHDT and CDR2 is YNNKEL (reference sequence). The V gene end was trimmed by 8 bases and the J gene end by 6 bases; junction bases not matched to a gene: 5. This CDR3 region has 12 residues. CDR3 sequence (DNA): TGTGCCAGCGGAGGGACAGGGCTCGAGCAGTACTTC. Its protein product is CASGGTGLEQYF.

The chain recombines TRBV19 with TRBJ1-2; the match to TRBD1 covers 10 bases. V lost 4 bases, J lost 7 bases, and 15 bases stayed unmatched. The CDR3 is 17 residues long. Germline V gene lookup returns CDR1 LNHDA and CDR2 SQIVND (reference sequence). This chain's CDR3 is CASSKGPTGQGLGGYTF. Written as DNA, the CDR3 is TGTGCCAGTAGTAAGGGTCCAACGGGACAGGGGCTAGGTGGCTACACCTTC.